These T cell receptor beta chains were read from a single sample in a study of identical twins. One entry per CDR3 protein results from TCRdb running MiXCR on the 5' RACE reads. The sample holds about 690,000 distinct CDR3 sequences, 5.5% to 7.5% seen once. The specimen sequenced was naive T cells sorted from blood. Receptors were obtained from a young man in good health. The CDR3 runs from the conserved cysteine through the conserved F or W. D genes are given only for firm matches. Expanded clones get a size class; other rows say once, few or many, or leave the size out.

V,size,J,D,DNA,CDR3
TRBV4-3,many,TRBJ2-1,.,TGCGCCAGCAGCCAAGAAGGCGTGAGCCCCAATGAGCAGTTCTTC,CASSQEGVSPNEQFF
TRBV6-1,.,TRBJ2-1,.,TGTGCCATCCTCCCGGGTTGGAGCGGCCACAATGAGCAGTTCTTC,CAILPGWSGHNEQFF
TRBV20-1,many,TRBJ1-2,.,TGCAGTGCTAGCCCCGACAGAACTAACTATGGCTACACCTTC,CSASPDRTNYGYTF
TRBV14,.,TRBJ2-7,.,TGTGCCAGCAGCCAAGTAGGGTCCTCCTACGAGCAGTACTTC,CASSQVGSSYEQYF
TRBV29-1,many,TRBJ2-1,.,TGCAGCGGCCAATCCCGAACCGGGGCTTTTAACAATGAGCAGTTCTTC,CSGQSRTGAFNNEQFF
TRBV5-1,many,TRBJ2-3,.,TGCGCCAGCAGCTATGGAGGGGTGGCCGATACGCAGTATTTT,CASSYGGVADTQYF
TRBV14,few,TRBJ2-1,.,TGTGCCAGCAGCCAAGAGCCGCAGGGACCCTACAATGAGCAGTTCTTC,CASSQEPQGPYNEQFF
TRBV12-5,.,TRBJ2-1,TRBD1,TGTGCTAGTGGTTTCGAGGGGGCTGGCAATGAGCAGTTCTTC,CASGFEGAGNEQFF
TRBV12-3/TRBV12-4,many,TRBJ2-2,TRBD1,TGTGCCAGCATCCAAGGACAGGGGTTCGGGGAGCTGTTTTTT,CASIQGQGFGELFF
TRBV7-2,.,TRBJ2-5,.,TGTGCCAGCAGCGTTGAAGGGACGGCCCAGTACTTC,CASSVEGTAQYF
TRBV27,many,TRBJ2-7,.,TGTGCCAGCAGTTCAAGGGAGGACTACGAGCAGTACTTC,CASSSREDYEQYF
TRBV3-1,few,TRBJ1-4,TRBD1,TGTGCCAGCAGCCAAACAGGGGTAGCAACTAATGAAAAACTGTTTTTT,CASSQTGVATNEKLFF
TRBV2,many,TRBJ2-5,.,TGTGCCAGCAAATACTCCAGGGACGAGACCCAGTACTTC,CASKYSRDETQYF
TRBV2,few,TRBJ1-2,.,TGTGCCACTAATCGACAGAGGAAGGATGGCTACACCTTC,CATNRQRKDGYTF
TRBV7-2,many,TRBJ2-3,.,TGTGCCAGCAGCCTTACCAACCTCGGAGCATCTGATACGCAGTATTTT,CASSLTNLGASDTQYF
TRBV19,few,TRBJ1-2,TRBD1,TGTGCCAGTAGGGACCGGGACAGGGGATATGGCTACACCTTC,CASRDRDRGYGYTF
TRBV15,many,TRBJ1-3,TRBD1,TGTGCCACCAGCAGAGAAGGGGACAGGAGCTCTGGAAACACCATATATTTT,CATSREGDRSSGNTIYF
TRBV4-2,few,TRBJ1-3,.,TGTGCCAGCATGCGGGTTGTCGGGGTGGAAAACACCATATATTTT,CASMRVVGVENTIYF
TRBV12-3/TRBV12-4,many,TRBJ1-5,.,TGTGCCAGCAGGACGGGTAGCAATCAGCCCCAGCATTTT,CASRTGSNQPQHF
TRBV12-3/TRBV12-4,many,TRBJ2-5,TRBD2,TGTGCCAGCAGTGCGACTAGCGGGGAAGAGACCCAGTACTTC,CASSATSGEETQYF
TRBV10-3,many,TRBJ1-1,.,TGTGCCATCAGTGAGCCACCGGGACGGGGGAACACTGAAGCTTTCTTT,CAISEPPGRGNTEAFF
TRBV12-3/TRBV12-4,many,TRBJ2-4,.,TGTGCCAGCAGCTTATCTGTGAACATTCAGTACTTC,CASSLSVNIQYF
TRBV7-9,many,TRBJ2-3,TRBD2,TGTGCCAGCAGCTCCACTAGCGATCCCACAGATACGCAGTATTTT,CASSSTSDPTDTQYF
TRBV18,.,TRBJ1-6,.,TGTGCCAGCTCTCCCGTACAGGCCCTACTCGATTCACCCCTCCACTTT,CASSPVQALLDSPLHF
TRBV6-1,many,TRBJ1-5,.,TGTGCCAGCAGGCCTGAGGGACTCTTGAATCAGCCCCAGCATTTT,CASRPEGLLNQPQHF
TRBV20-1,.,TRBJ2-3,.,TGCAGTGCTAGTTTGGGGGCAGACACAGATACGCAGTATTTT,CSASLGADTDTQYF
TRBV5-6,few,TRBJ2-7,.,TGTGCCAGCAGCTTCGGGTCGGGGTACTACGAGCAGTACTTC,CASSFGSGYYEQYF
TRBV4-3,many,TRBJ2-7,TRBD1,TGCGCCAGCAGCCAGCGGGGGACAGGGGATGACGAGCAGTACTTC,CASSQRGTGDDEQYF
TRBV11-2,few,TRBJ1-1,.,TGTGCCAGCAGCTCCCGGACAAGAGACACTGAAGCTTTCTTT,CASSSRTRDTEAFF